This is a list of T cell receptor beta chains from one sample in a study of cytomegalovirus exposure and HLA in healthy donors. TCRdb keeps only in-frame clones here, not all; method: immunoSEQ multiplex PCR. The table lists tens of thousands of clones. Sequencing was performed on PBMCs. The receptors come from a woman in her twenties or thirties in good health and CMV-seronegative. Each CDR3 is given with its conserved first and last residue. Fields, in order: J gene, D gene, V gene, CDR3 DNA, CDR3 protein. The D gene is left open where the match is weak.

TRBJ1-4 . TRBV10-3 TGTGCCATCAGTGAGTCGGACAGCCGTAATGAAAAACTGTTTTTT CAISESDSRNEKLFF
TRBJ1-4 . TRBV6-4 TGTGCCAGCAGTGCCCCGGGGGATAGGGATGAAAAACTGTTTTTT CASSAPGDRDEKLFF
TRBJ2-1 . TRBV29-1 TGCAGCGTTGGGTCAGGGTACAATGAGCAGTTCTTC CSVGSGYNEQFF
TRBJ1-2 . TRBV6-1 TGTGCCAGCAGTGGGCAGGGCTATGGCTACACCTTC CASSGQGYGYTF
TRBJ1-5 . TRBV5-5 TGTGCCAGCAGTCTCCGCGGGGGCCCGAATCAGCCCCAGCATTTT CASSLRGGPNQPQHF
TRBJ1-1 . TRBV5-6 TGTGCCAGCAGCGGAGAGAGGATGAACACTGAAGCTTTCTTT CASSGERMNTEAFF
TRBJ2-5 TRBD1 TRBV13 TGTGCCAGCAGCTTGGGACAGGGGTTAGAGACCCAGTACTTC CASSLGQGLETQYF
TRBJ1-5 . TRBV15 TGTGCCACCAGCACCCTTCTTATACCCGGGACACACAATCAGCCCCAGCATTTT CATSTLLIPGTHNQPQHF
TRBJ1-1 . TRBV5-1 TGCGCCAGCAGCCGCCTCGGGGGGGAAAACACTGAAGCTTTCTTT CASSRLGGENTEAFF
TRBJ1-2 . TRBV11-2 TGTGCCAGCAGCTTAGATCTAACAGCCTTTTACTACACCTTC CASSLDLTAFYYTF
TRBJ2-3 . TRBV6-1 TGTGCCAGCTCTGTTTCTTGGAGTAGCACAGATACGCAGTATTTT CASSVSWSSTDTQYF
TRBJ2-2 . TRBV15 TGTGCCACCAGCAGAGGAGAAACCGGGGAGCTGTTTTTT CATSRGETGELFF
TRBJ1-1 . TRBV11-1 TGTGCCAGCAGCTCCCCGAGCGGGGGTAGGAGCACTGAAGCTTTCTTT CASSSPSGGRSTEAFF
TRBJ1-1 . TRBV28 TGTGCCAGCAGTCCACTAGGACAGTTGTACACTGAAGCTTTCTTT CASSPLGQLYTEAFF
TRBJ2-5 TRBD2 TRBV6-6 TGTGCCAGCAGCCAGCCAGCGGGGGGGCCCCAAGAGACCCAGTACTTC CASSQPAGGPQETQYF
TRBJ1-6 TRBD1 TRBV19 TGTGCCAGTAGTATCGGGACAGGGCATAATTCACCCCTCCACTTT CASSIGTGHNSPLHF
TRBJ2-7 TRBD1 TRBV30 TGTGCCTGGAGTGTACCAGGGACAGCCTACGAGCAGTACTTC CAWSVPGTAYEQYF
TRBJ1-2 TRBD1 TRBV30 TGTGCCGGGAGTGTGGCAGGGGGTACCGGATATGGCTACACCTTC CAGSVAGGTGYGYTF
TRBJ2-1 TRBD2 TRBV18 TGTGCCAGCTCACCTCAGCGGGGGGACTACAATGAGCAGTTCTTC CASSPQRGDYNEQFF
TRBJ2-7 . TRBV5-1 TGCGCCAGCAGCTCCGGCTACGAGCAGTACTTC CASSSGYEQYF
TRBJ2-1 TRBD2 TRBV2 TGTGCCAGCAGAAGGGGGGCTAGCGGGAGCGATGAGCAGTTCTTC CASRRGASGSDEQFF
TRBJ1-2 TRBD1 TRBV29-1 TGCAGCGTTGAAGTAGGGACAGGGGGCGGCTACACCTTC CSVEVGTGGGYTF
TRBJ1-6 . TRBV30 TGTGCCTGGATTCCTACAGGGAGAGGAGCTAATTCACCCCTCCACTTT CAWIPTGRGANSPLHF
TRBJ1-5 . TRBV5-1 TGCGCCAGCAGTGACGGAGGAAGCAATCAGCCCCAGCATTTT CASSDGGSNQPQHF
TRBJ1-2 TRBD1 TRBV5-1 TGCGCCAGCAGCTTGGCGGGACAGGGGGCCTATGGCTACACCTTC CASSLAGQGAYGYTF
TRBJ2-5 . TRBV5-1 TGCGCCAGCAGCTTGGTGGCAACAGAGACCCAGTACTTC CASSLVATETQYF
TRBJ1-1 . TRBV6-1 TGTGCCAGCAGCACAGGGTTGAACACTGAAGCTTTCTTT CASSTGLNTEAFF
TRBJ1-2 TRBD1 TRBV28 TGTGCCAGCAGGACCGCCTCGACAGGGAGGTTAGGCTACACCTTC CASRTASTGRLGYTF
TRBJ1-2 TRBD1 TRBV5-6 TGTGCCAGCAGCTACCCAACAGGGGCTGGGGGCTACACCTTC CASSYPTGAGGYTF
TRBJ2-7 TRBD1 TRBV15 TGTGCCACCAGCCGACTACCGGGACAGGCGCTCTACGAGCAGTACTTC CATSRLPGQALYEQYF
TRBJ1-1 . TRBV30 TGTGCCTGGAGTGTACGGGGGAACACTGAAGCTTTCTTT CAWSVRGNTEAFF
TRBJ2-3 TRBD2 TRBV7-6 TGTGCCAGCAGCTTACTCCCAGCGGGAGGGCCCTCGGATACGCAGTATTTT CASSLLPAGGPSDTQYF
TRBJ2-7 TRBD2 TRBV11-2 TGTGCCAGCAGTCCGGGACTAGCGGGAGAAAAGTACTTC CASSPGLAGEKYF
TRBJ2-2 . TRBV30 TGTGCCTGGAGTGTTTTAAGGGGTTCAGACACCGGGGAGCTGTTTTTT CAWSVLRGSDTGELFF
TRBJ2-5 TRBD1 TRBV30 TGTGCCTGGAGTCGAGGGACAGGGGGTGGTCAAGAGACCCAGTACTTC CAWSRGTGGGQETQYF
TRBJ1-2 . TRBV28 TGTGCCAGCAGTTTGGTGGGGAGAGGGAACTATGGCTACACCTTC CASSLVGRGNYGYTF
TRBJ2-1 TRBD1 TRBV28 TGTGCCAGCAGTTCCGCACAACCGGGACAGGGGTACAATGAGCAGTTCTTC CASSSAQPGQGYNEQFF
TRBJ2-5 . TRBV27 TGTGCCAGCAGTGCTTCCCTATCCTCGTCGGAGACCCAGTACTTC CASSASLSSSETQYF
TRBJ2-1 TRBD2 TRBV5-1 TGCGCCAGCAGCCCAGGACTAGCGGGGAATAATGAGCAGTTCTTC CASSPGLAGNNEQFF
TRBJ1-6 TRBD1 TRBV6-5 TGTGCCAGCAGCGGACAGGGGAATTCACCCCTCCACTTT CASSGQGNSPLHF
TRBJ1-2 . TRBV6-1 TGTGCCAGCAGTGATCGAGATTGGGGCTACACCTTC CASSDRDWGYTF
TRBJ1-1 TRBD1 TRBV5-1 TGCGCCAGCAGCGTGACAGGGGGCGGGAACACTGAAGCTTTCTTT CASSVTGGGNTEAFF
TRBJ1-5 . TRBV19 TGTGCCAGTAAGATGGCTGGAAGGGGTCTCGGACAGCCCCAGCATTTT CASKMAGRGLGQPQHF
TRBJ1-6 . TRBV27 TGTGCCAGCAGTCTTCAAGGAGAACTAGGGAATTCACCCCTCCACTTT CASSLQGELGNSPLHF
TRBJ2-7 . TRBV7-6 TGTGCCAGCAGCGCTAGGCCGGGGTACGAGCAGTACTTC CASSARPGYEQYF
TRBJ1-2 . TRBV7-9 TGTGCCAGCAGCTTAAATAGCGGTGGAAACTATGGCTACACCTTC CASSLNSGGNYGYTF
TRBJ2-3 TRBD2 TRBV5-1 TGCGCCAGCAGCCCTGGACTAGCGGGAGGGCCACTGAATACGCAGTATTTT CASSPGLAGGPLNTQYF
TRBJ1-1 . TRBV20-1 TGCAGTGCTAGTCATAACACTGAAGCTTTCTTT CSASHNTEAFF
TRBJ2-6 TRBD1 TRBV5-6 TGTGCCAGCAGCATAGGGGGCCTTGGGGCCAACGTCCTGACTTTC CASSIGGLGANVLTF
TRBJ1-1 . TRBV15 TGTGCCACCAGCAGGGAGAGCGGCATGAACACTGAAGCTTTCTTT CATSRESGMNTEAFF
TRBJ1-5 . TRBV10-3 TGTGCCATCAGTGACCGGGGTAGCAATCAGCCCCAGCATTTT CAISDRGSNQPQHF
TRBJ2-5 . TRBV7-7 TGTGCTAGCAGCTTGACAGTACAAGAGACCCAGTACTTC CASSLTVQETQYF
TRBJ2-3 TRBD2 TRBV6-1 TGTGCCAGCAGTGAACTAGCGGGGGGGACCCACACAGATACGCAGTATTTT CASSELAGGTHTDTQYF
TRBJ1-5 . TRBV5-1 TGCGCCAGCAGCTTGGCGGGGGGGGATCAGCCCCAGCATTTT CASSLAGGDQPQHF
TRBJ1-1 TRBD1 TRBV18 TGTGCCAGCTCACCAAAATCCCAGGGGGCATTAGTCACTGAAGCTTTCTTT CASSPKSQGALVTEAFF
TRBJ1-4 . TRBV6-5 TGTGCCAGCAGCCCCCTAACAGGGCAAAAACTGTTTTTT CASSPLTGQKLFF
TRBJ2-3 . TRBV5-1 TGCGCCAGCAGCTTCCAGGGGAGGGGTACAGATACGCAGTATTTT CASSFQGRGTDTQYF